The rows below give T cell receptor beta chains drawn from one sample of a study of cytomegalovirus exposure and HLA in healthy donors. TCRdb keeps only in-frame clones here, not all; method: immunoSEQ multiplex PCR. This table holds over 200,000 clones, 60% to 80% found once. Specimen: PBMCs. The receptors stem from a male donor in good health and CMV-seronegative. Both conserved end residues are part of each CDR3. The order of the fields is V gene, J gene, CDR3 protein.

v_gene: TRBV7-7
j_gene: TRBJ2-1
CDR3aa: CASSPRSGGASRNEQFF

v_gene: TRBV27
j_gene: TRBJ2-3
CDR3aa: CASSLLAGANTDTQYF

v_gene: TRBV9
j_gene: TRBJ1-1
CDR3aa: CASSVDTSQGVVAFF

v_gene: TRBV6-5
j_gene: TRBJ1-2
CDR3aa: CASSYSPDRPSYGYTF

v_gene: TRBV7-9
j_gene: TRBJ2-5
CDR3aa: CASNPRDTGGLGAQYF

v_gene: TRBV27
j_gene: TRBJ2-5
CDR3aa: CASSLNGPQETQYF

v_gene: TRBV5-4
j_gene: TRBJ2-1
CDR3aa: CASSSDRDEQFF

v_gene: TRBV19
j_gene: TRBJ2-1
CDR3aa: CASSNSFMGQGSNEQFF

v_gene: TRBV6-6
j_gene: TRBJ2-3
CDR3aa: CASVSGPRATDTQYF

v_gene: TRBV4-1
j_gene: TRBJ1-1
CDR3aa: CASSQAGRLGTEAFF

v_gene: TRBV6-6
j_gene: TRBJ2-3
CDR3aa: CASRPRGQALTDTQYF

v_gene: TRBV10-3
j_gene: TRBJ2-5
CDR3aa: CATSFDAAAYQETQYF

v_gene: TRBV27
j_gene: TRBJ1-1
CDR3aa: CASSSGLGAFF

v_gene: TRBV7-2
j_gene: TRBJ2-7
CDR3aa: CASSLATTSGSYEQYF

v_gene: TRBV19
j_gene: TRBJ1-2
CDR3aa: CASSLGTGSNYGYTF

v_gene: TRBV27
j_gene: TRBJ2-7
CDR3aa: CASSLRLAGALSF

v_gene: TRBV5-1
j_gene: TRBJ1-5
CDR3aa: CASSLGTGQNQPQHF

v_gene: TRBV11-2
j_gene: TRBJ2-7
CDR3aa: CASSLDTTGTYEQYF

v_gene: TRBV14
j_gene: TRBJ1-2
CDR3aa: CASSEGHLYGYTF

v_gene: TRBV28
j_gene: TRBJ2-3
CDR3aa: CASSLFGGRTDTQYF

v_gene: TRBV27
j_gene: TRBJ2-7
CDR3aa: CASSLTVSYEQYF

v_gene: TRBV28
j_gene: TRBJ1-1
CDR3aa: CASRTGGNTEAFF

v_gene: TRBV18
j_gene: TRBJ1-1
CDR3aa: CASSPGTPTSNTEAFF

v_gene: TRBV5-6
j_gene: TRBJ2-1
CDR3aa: CASSLSQVEFYNEQFF

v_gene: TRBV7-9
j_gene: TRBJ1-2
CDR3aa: CASSYPGHLNYGYTF

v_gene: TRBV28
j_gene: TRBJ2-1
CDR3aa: CASSPQRTSGPGSYNEQFF

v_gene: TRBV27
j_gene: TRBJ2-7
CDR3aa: CASSFAGGGWEQYF

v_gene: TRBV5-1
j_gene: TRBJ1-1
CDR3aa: CASSLGGGGIQSEAFF

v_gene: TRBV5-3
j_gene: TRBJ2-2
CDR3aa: CARSFGGCGELFF

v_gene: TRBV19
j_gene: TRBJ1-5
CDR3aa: CASSNPGRVNQPQHF

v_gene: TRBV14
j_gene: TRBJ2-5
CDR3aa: CASSQLSEETQYF

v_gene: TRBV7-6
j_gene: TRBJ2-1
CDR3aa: CASSFGTSVADEQFF

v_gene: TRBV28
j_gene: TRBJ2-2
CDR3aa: CASSPSGVVTGELFF

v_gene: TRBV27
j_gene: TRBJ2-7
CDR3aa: CASSTPGYEQYF

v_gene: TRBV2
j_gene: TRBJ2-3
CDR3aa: CASRVGGGGTDTQYF

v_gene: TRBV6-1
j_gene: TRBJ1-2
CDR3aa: CASSEAQGLSYGYTF

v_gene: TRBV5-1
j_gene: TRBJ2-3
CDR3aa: CASRVGSVDTDTQYF

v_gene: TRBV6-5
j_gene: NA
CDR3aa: CASSPGNRNEQYF

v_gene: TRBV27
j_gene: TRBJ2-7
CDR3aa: CASSPGQGFSYEQYF

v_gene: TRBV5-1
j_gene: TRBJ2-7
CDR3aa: CASSPGLAGEQYF

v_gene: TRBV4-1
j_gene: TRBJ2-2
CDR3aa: CASSQGPGGPNTGELFF

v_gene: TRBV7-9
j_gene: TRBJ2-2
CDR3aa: CASNPSSPTNTGELFF

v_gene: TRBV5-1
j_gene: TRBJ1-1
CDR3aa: CASRPEPGLATEAFF

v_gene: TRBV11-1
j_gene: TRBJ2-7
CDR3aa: CASSQGAANVIGQYF

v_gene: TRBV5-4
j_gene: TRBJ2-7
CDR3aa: CASSLAQGPSEQYF

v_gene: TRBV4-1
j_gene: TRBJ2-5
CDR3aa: CASSQDQEETQYF

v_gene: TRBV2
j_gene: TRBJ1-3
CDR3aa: CATLLDRSGSGNTIYF

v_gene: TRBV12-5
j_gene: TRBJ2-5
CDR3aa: CASGPGLAGSQETQYF